Listed here are 3 T cell receptor beta chains from one sample, sequenced in a study of blood T cells in healthy people across ages. Alongside a J-beta primer mix, a sample-barcoded 5' primer served in a second PCR lasting roughly 6 to 11 cycles. TCRdb redid the calling of the 5' RACE reads with MiXCR, one entry per CDR3 protein. The table lists about 650,000 distinct CDR3 sequences, roughly 32% of them singletons. The sample consisted of blood. All receptors derive from an elderly woman in good health.

The chain links TRBV5-1 to TRBJ2-7; maybe TRBD1 (5 bases). This CDR3 is built from 14 residues. Germline CDR1 SGHRS, CDR2 YFSETQ. V lost 7 bases to trimming and J lost 6 bases, with 20 bases between them. In DNA, the CDR3 is TGCGCCAGCTCATGGGGCAGGGAAAGTACCGAGCAGTACTTC. Translation gives CASSWGRESTEQYF. Using reference TRBV5-1 and TRBJ2-7 for the parts outside the CDR3, the full variable domain is KAGVTQTPRYLIKTRGQQVTLSCSPISGHRSVSWYQQTPGQGLQFLFEYFSETQRNKGNFPGRFSGRQFSNSRSEMNVSTLELGDSALYLCASSWGRESTEQYFGPGTRLTVT.

Many counts were recorded for this clonotype. The gene calls are TRBV6-5 and TRBJ1-6; 9 bases agree with TRBD1. From germline, CDR1 is MNHEY and CDR2 SVGAGI. J was trimmed by 7 bases and V by 4 bases; bases with no gene match: 5. This CDR3 comprises 15 residues. In DNA, the CDR3 is TGTGCCAGCAGTTCACAGGGGGCGAGGAATTCACCCCTCCACTTT. Translation gives CASSSQGARNSPLHF.

This clonotype was found many times. This sequence joins TRBV30 and TRBJ2-4; 10 bases fit TRBD2. Germline V lookup: CDR1 GTSNPN, CDR2 SVGIG (reference sequence). J lost 0 bases, V lost 3 bases, and 8 bases had no gene match. This CDR3 is 17 amino acids long. This CDR3 is CAWSYRTSGSAKNIQYF. CDR3 nucleotides: TGTGCCTGGAGCTATAGGACTAGCGGATCAGCCAAAAACATTCAGTACTTC.